One T cell receptor beta chain is described in this entry. Per the germline V gene, CDR1 is SGHRS and CDR2 is YFSETQ. V was clipped by 4 bases and J by 1 base, with 12 bases between them. The CDR3 has 15 residues. This sample is part of a study of T cells in Graves' hyperthyroidism and ophthalmopathy. Exclusion of patients followed from uncontrolled infection, other autoimmune disease, pregnancy or lactation. RNA transcripts provided the source from which TCR beta CDR3 regions were amplified. First-round RT-PCR targeting the TCR CDR3 was performed with the HTBI primer set. TCRdb analysed the multiplex PCR reads with MiXCR anew, one entry per CDR3 protein. The sample carries some 460,000 distinct CDR3 sequences, roughly 14% recorded once.

The chain couples TRBV5-1 to TRBJ1-3; no definite D call. The TCR was taken from a woman under 30 with Graves' hyperthyroidism. Input material: blood. DNA of the CDR3: TGCGCCAGCAGCGCCGACACCCGATCTGGAAACACCATATATTTT. Translated: CASSADTRSGNTIYF.